This entry concerns a single T cell receptor (beta chain). The data belong to a study of blood T cell repertoires in COVID-19. Profiling relied on immunoSEQ multiplex PCR, and the TCRdb table lists in-frame clones only, not all of them. The sample holds 100,000 to 110,000 clones; 87% are singletons and the top ten take approximately 7.3%. Germline-derived CDR1 and CDR2 are MDHEN and SYDVKM. V was clipped by 1 base and J by 8 bases; unmatched bases: 17. The CDR3 is made up of 19 amino acids. This receptor was taken from a man aged 25 to 40 in a cohort sampled during active COVID-19. Material: peripheral blood. The chain carries TRBV28 and TRBJ1-6, with 7 bases matching TRBD1. The CDR3 loop is CASSLFGGWGQGGHSPLHF. The CDR3, as DNA: TGTGCCAGCAGTTTATTTGGTGGTTGGGGGCAGGGGGGCCATTCACCCCTCCACTTT. The variable domain in full, completed from reference TRBV28 and TRBJ1-6, reads DVKVTQSSRYLVKRTGEKVFLECVQDMDHENMFWYRQDPGLGLRLIYFSYDVKMKEKGDIPEGYSVSREKKERFSLILESASTNQTSMYLCASSLFGGWGQGGHSPLHFGNGTRLTVT.